This T cell receptor beta chain derives from a study of cytomegalovirus exposure and HLA in healthy donors. Overall study results and limits: TRBV6-2, TRBV6-3 and some other V segments were excluded as indistinguishable.

The CDR3 covers 14 residues. With 6 bases clipped from V and 5 bases from J, the junction kept 8 bases outside the gene matches. Germline CDR1 MNHEY, CDR2 SVGAGI. To note about this clone: Its cognate antigen is unknown.

PCR involved 60 Vbeta and 13 Jbeta primers. Original processing notes: Unique TCR beta chains numbered about 80 million in a later analysis, with some 9.9 million shared. Method: immunoSEQ multiplex PCR; TCRdb's copy keeps in-frame clones and lacks some. V, J and clone size were drawn from that table, and D and trimming were deduced from the DNA. The sample spans 170,000 or so clones; the ten largest clones claim roughly 2%. Material: PBMCs. The sequence derives from a man younger than 40 in good health and CMV-seronegative. The V call is TRBV6-5, the J call TRBJ2-5; 8 nucleotides align to TRBD1. The CDR3 region has the DNA TGTGCCAGCAGCCCTGGACAGGGCGAGGAGACCCAGTACTTC. The encoded protein is CASSPGQGEETQYF.